Sequencing of this TCR beta chain was carried out in a study of lymphopenia after photon versus proton radiotherapy. Study-wide findings and caveats: Oligoclonal CD8+ Temra expansion after nadir drove photon patients' diversity drop. In patients who died, overall survival fell as post-nadir TCR diversity dropped more. Authors raise, but do not show, better survival with proton therapy. Relative stability marked proton patients; photon patients lost diversity and naive cells.

Sequencing was performed with immunoSEQ multiplex PCR; in TCRdb, only in-frame clones are kept and a portion is missing. The top ten clones hold 24% of a sample with 35,000 to 50,000 clones, over 75% of them seen once. The length of the CDR3 is 17 residues. The V segment lost 4 bases and the J segment 7 bases; nucleotides outside the gene matches: 16. Per germline, CDR1 LGHNA and CDR2 YNFKEQ. Remarks on this clone: The antigen is undetermined.

This specimen consisted of peripheral blood, obtained from a patient treated with proton-based radiotherapy. The receptor's source is a woman between 65 and 79 years old with pancreatic cancer. The chain has TRBV4-2 and TRBJ1-5; 7 bases are shared with TRBD1. The CDR3 loop is CASSPTAGTEKRQPQHF. CDR3 in DNA: TGTGCCAGCAGCCCAACCGCCGGGACAGAGAAACGGCAGCCCCAGCATTTT.